One sample yielded the 11 T cell receptor beta chains listed below, sequenced in a study of shared clonotypes between healthy human individuals. Profiled with immunoSEQ multiplex PCR; TCRdb holds only in-frame clones, not every one. The sample has 450,000 to 600,000 clones; 70% to 85% are singletons. Sample: PBMCs. The receptors come from a woman between 40 and 50 years old in good health. Some clones in this sample may be carry-over from other donors' samples.

This chain links TRBV7-8 with TRBJ2-5, with D unresolved. The germline V gene has CDR1 SGHVS and CDR2 FQNEAQ. The CDR3 extends over 14 amino acids. V lost 1 base, J lost 1 base, and 7 bases lay in between. The CDR3 DNA reads as TGTGCCAGCAGCTTAGTTCCCCTCCAAGAGACCCAGTACTTC. This codes for CASSLVPLQETQYF.

Concerning this clone itself: This may stem from a read error, because a much larger clone lies one nucleotide away. This sample includes further DNA sequences coding for the same CDR3. The CDR3: CASSFQETQYF. The CDR3 DNA sequence: TGTGCCAGCAGCTTTCAAGAGACCCAGTACTTC. The chain carries TRBV7-3 and TRBJ2-5; D is unresolved. CDR3 length: 11 amino acids. V was trimmed by 3 bases and J by 2 bases, leaving 1 base between them. Germline V gene lookup returns CDR1 SGHTA and CDR2 FQGTGA.

Worth noting for this clone: This may be a read error, as it is one base from a much larger clone. Distinct nucleotide sequences in the sample also encode this CDR3. Here the CDR3 reads CSVERGSSNTEAFF. The DNA of the CDR3 is TGCAGCGTTGAGAGGGGCAGCTCGAACACTGAAGCTTTCTTC. This chain connects TRBV29-1 to TRBJ1-1, with D maybe TRBD1 (5 bases). Germline CDR1 reads SQVTM; CDR2 reads ANQGSEA. This CDR3 contains 14 residues. The variable domain in full, with the rest retrieved from reference TRBV29-1 and TRBJ1-1, is SAVISQKPSRDICQRGTSLTIQCQVDSQVTMMFWYRQQPGQSLTLIATANQGSEATYESGFVIDKFPISRPNLTFSTLTVSNMSPEDSSIYLCSVERGSSNTEAFFGQGTRLTVV.

For this clone: A read error is likely here: a far larger clone is one base away. Other DNA sequences from this sample encode an identical CDR3 as well. V gene TRBV28 combines with J gene TRBJ1-5; D gene ambiguous. V shed 4 bases and J shed 7 bases, with 5 bases lying between them. CDR3 length: 11 residues. The V gene's germline CDR1 is MDHEN and CDR2 SYDVKM. CDR3 sequence: CASSSGQPQHF. The CDR3 DNA reads as TGTGCCAGCAGTTCGGGGCAGCCCCAGCATTTT.

This chain connects TRBV28 to TRBJ1-2, with unresolved D. Trimming took off 5 bases at V and 5 bases at J, with 15 bases between the two ends. The germline CDR1 and CDR2 sequences are MDHEN and SYDVKM. This CDR3 is built from 14 residues. The CDR3 loop reads CASSRPAGGYGYTF. DNA for the CDR3: TGTGCCAGCAGTCGGCCTGCAGGAGGGTATGGCTACACCTTC.

This clone appeared a few times. CDR3 in amino acids: CASSETSGSFFSYNEQFF. The CDR3 DNA is TGTGCCAGCAGTGAAACTAGCGGGAGCTTTTTCTCCTACAATGAGCAGTTCTTC. V usage is TRBV6-1 and J usage is TRBJ2-1; 11 bases match TRBD2. Trimming took 2 bases from V and 0 from J; bases not matched to a gene: 6. Germline-derived CDR1 and CDR2 are MNHNS and SASEGT. The CDR3 totals 18 residues.

The chain is built from TRBV28 and TRBJ2-5; TRBD2 agrees at 10 bases. Germline loops: CDR1 MDHEN, CDR2 SYDVKM. V dropped 1 base and J dropped 4; count of bases not matched to a gene: 6. The CDR3 is made up of 16 amino acids. The CDR3, as DNA: TGTGCCAGCAGTTTATCTAGCGGGAGATTTCGAGAGACCCAGTACTTC. This translates into CASSLSSGRFRETQYF.

This chain links TRBV7-3 with TRBJ1-2; tentative D call: TRBD1 (5 bases). V lost 5 bases to trimming and J lost 5 bases, with 12 bases between them. The CDR3 runs 13 residues. Germline CDR1 is SGHTA and CDR2 is FQGTGA. In DNA form, the CDR3 reads TGTGCCAGCAGCCCGGGCAGGGATTATGGCTACACCTTC. It yields the protein CASSPGRDYGYTF.

The rearrangement joins TRBV28 to TRBJ2-2; the D gene is possibly TRBD2 (6 bases). V lost 4 bases to trimming and J lost 7 bases, with 16 bases between them. This CDR3 spans 15 amino acids. Germline values: CDR1 MDHEN, CDR2 SYDVKM. The CDR3 DNA sequence: TGTGCCAGCAGTTCTAGCGTTTCAGGGTACGGGGAGCTGTTTTTT. This encodes CASSSSVSGYGELFF.

The gene calls are TRBV6-6 and TRBJ1-6; D perhaps matches TRBD1 (5 bases). The CDR3 consists of 15 residues. The germline V gene encodes CDR1 MNHNY and CDR2 SVGAGI (reference sequence). The ends were cut back, 6 bases at V and 7 bases at J, with 16 bases in the middle. The CDR3 DNA sequence: TGTGCCAGCAGCCCTGTTTCGGGGGGGAATTCACCCCTCCACTTT. It codes for CASSPVSGGNSPLHF.

This chain connects TRBV7-9 to TRBJ2-7; D unresolved. This CDR3 contains 12 residues. The V end lost 3 bases, the J end lost 3 bases, and 6 bases lay between the germline ends. The germline gives CDR1 SEHNR, CDR2 FQNEAQ (reference sequence). The CDR3 is CASSFTGYEQYF. CDR3 in DNA: TGTGCCAGCAGCTTTACTGGCTACGAGCAGTACTTC.